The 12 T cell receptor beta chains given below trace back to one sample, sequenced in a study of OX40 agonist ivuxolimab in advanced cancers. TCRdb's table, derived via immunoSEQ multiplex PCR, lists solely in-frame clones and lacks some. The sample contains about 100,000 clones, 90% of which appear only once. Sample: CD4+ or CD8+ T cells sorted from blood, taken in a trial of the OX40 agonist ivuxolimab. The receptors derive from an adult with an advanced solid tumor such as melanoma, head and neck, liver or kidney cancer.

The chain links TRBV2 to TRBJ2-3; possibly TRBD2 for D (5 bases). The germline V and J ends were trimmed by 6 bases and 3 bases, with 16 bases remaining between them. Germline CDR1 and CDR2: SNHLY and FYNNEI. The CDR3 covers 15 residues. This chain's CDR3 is CASRREGVDTDTQYF. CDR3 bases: TGTGCCAGCAGGCGAGAGGGAGTGGATACAGATACGCAGTATTTT.

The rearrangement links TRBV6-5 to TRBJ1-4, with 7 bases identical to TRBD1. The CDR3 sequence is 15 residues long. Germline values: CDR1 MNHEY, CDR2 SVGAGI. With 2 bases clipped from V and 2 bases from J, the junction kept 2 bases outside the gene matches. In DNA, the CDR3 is TGTGCCAGCAGTTACACGACAGGGACTAATGAAAAACTGTTTTTT. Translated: CASSYTTGTNEKLFF.

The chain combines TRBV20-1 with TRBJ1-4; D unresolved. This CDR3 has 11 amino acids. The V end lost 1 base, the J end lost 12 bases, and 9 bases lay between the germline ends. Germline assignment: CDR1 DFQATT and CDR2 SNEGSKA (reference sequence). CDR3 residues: CSARGGLELFF. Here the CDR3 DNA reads TGCAGTGCTAGAGGTGGTTTAGAACTGTTTTTT.

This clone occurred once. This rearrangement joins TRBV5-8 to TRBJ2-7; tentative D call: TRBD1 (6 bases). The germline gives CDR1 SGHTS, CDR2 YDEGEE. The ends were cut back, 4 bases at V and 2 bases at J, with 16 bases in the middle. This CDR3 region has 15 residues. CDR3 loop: CASSTSGTPTYEQYF. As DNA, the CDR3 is TGTGCCAGCAGCACCTCCGGGACACCAACCTACGAGCAGTACTTC.

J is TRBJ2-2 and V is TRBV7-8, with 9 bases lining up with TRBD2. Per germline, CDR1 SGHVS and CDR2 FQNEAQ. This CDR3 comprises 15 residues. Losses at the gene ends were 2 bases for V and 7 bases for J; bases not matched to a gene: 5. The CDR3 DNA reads TGTGCCAGCAGCTTACGCGGGAGGGCCAGCGGGGAGCTGTTTTTT. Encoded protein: CASSLRGRASGELFF.

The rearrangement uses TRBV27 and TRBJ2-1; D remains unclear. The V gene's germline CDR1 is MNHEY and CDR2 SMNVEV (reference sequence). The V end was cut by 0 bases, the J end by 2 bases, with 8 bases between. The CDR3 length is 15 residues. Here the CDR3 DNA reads TGTGCCAGCAGTTTATCGTATCTAGCCTACAATGAGCAGTTCTTC. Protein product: CASSLSYLAYNEQFF.

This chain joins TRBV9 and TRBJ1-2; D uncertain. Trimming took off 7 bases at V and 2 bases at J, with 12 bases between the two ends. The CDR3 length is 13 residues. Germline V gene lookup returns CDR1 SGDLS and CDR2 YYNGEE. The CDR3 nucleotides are TGTGCCAGCCGCTCTGGGCAGAACTATGGCTACACCTTC. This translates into CASRSGQNYGYTF.

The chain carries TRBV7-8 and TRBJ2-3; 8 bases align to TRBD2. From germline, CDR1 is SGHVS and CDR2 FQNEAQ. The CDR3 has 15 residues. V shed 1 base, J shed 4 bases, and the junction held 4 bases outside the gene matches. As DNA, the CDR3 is TGTGCCAGCAGCTTAGGCGGGAGGCTTGCAGATACGCAGTATTTT. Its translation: CASSLGGRLADTQYF.

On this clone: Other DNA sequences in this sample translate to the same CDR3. CDR3 sequence: CASSVLAGGRNEQYF. The CDR3 coding sequence is TGTGCCAGCAGCGTTTTAGCGGGAGGAAGGAACGAGCAGTACTTC. The rearrangement uses TRBV11-2 and TRBJ2-7, with TRBD2 matching over 10 bases. Germline V gene data show CDR1 as SGHAT and CDR2 as FQNNGV. The CDR3 is 15 residues long. Losses at the gene ends were 5 bases for V and 5 bases for J; bases not matched to a gene: 9.

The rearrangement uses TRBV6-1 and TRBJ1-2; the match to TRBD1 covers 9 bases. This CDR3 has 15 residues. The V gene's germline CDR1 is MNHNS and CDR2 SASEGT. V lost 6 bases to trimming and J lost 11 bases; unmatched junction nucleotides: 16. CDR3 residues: CASRLTSGTGIGYTF. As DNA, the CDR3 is TGTGCCAGCAGGCTAACTTCCGGGACAGGGATCGGTTACACCTTC.

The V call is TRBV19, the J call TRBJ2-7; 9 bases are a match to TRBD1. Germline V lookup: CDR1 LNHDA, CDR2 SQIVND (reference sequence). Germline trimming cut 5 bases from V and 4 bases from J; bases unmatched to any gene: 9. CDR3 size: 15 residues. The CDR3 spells CASSFRTGEWYEQYF. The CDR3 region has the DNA TGTGCCAGTAGTTTCCGGACAGGGGAGTGGTACGAGCAGTACTTC.

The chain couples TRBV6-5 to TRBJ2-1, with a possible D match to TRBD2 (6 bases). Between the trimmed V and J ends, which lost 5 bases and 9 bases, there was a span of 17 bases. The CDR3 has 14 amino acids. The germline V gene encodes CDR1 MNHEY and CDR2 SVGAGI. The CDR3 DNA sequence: TGTGCCAGCAGTCGGGGCGGGGCCTTCACTGAGCAGTTCTTC. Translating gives CASSRGGAFTEQFF.